A selection of T cell receptor beta chains follows, all from one sample in a study of T-cell memory formation after mild COVID-19. TCRdb ran MiXCR on the 5' RACE reads and lists one entry per CDR3 protein. The sample yields roughly 160,000 distinct CDR3 sequences, roughly 12% seen once. The sample taken for sequencing was PBMCs or a T cell subset sorted from them (not recorded which). These receptors all come from a man aged 18 to 30 who had mild COVID-19 (a few samples of this study predate the infection). Cell type and time point are not known. The CDR3 runs from the conserved cysteine through the conserved F or W. A D gene is named only where the DNA matches it firmly. Expanded clones are given a class, and other clones once, few, many or no size at all.

>TRBV4-3|few|-|TRBJ2-5
CASSQDPLTEETQYF
TGCGCCAGCAGCCAAGATCCCTTGACGGAAGAGACCCAGTACTTC
>TRBV6-5|few|-|TRBJ1-4
CASSSSGGPNEKLFF
TGTGCCAGCAGTTCCTCGGGAGGGCCGAATGAAAAACTGTTTTTT
>TRBV15|few|-|TRBJ2-1
CATSRVRARSYNEQFF
TGTGCCACCAGCAGAGTTCGTGCTAGATCCTACAATGAGCAGTTCTTC
>TRBV29-1|-|-|TRBJ1-2
CSVVRGNYGYTF
TGCAGCGTTGTAAGGGGGAACTATGGCTACACCTTC
>TRBV5-1|-|-|TRBJ2-1
CASSPMLGNEQFF
TGCGCCAGCAGCCCAATGTTGGGGAATGAGCAGTTCTTC
>TRBV5-1|few|TRBD2|TRBJ2-5
CASSQGTSGIQYF
TGCGCCAGCAGCCAAGGGACTAGCGGAATCCAGTACTTC
>TRBV7-9|few|-|TRBJ2-1
CASSLLGADNNEQFF
TGTGCCAGCAGCCTACTCGGGGCGGATAACAATGAGCAGTTCTTC
>TRBV7-2|-|-|TRBJ1-5
CASSPTRGNQPQHF
TGTGCCAGCAGCCCGACAAGGGGCAATCAGCCCCAGCATTTT
>TRBV12-3/TRBV12-4|-|TRBD2|TRBJ2-3
CASSLGLAGAGTDTQYF
TGTGCCAGCAGTCTGGGTCTAGCGGGAGCGGGCACAGATACGCAGTATTTT
>TRBV7-2|few|-|TRBJ1-5
CASSRDRPNQPQHF
TGTGCCAGCAGTCGAGACAGACCAAATCAGCCCCAGCATTTT
>TRBV6-1|-|TRBD1|TRBJ2-5
CASSTRQGRETQYF
TGTGCCAGCAGTACTCGACAGGGGCGAGAGACCCAGTACTTC
>TRBV14|-|TRBD1|TRBJ2-7
CASSPGQGPSYEQYF
TGTGCCAGCAGCCCAGGACAGGGGCCCTCCTACGAGCAGTACTTC
>TRBV7-2|many|TRBD1|TRBJ2-1
CASSLTGQGAYNEQFF
TGTGCCAGCAGCTTAACCGGACAGGGGGCGTACAATGAGCAGTTCTTC
>TRBV29-1|few|-|TRBJ2-1
CSVDGSYNEQFF
TGCAGCGTTGATGGGTCCTACAATGAGCAGTTCTTC
>TRBV5-4|-|TRBD1|TRBJ2-7
CASSTRTGGGLDEQYF
TGTGCCAGCAGCACCCGGACAGGGGGCGGTCTGGACGAGCAGTACTTC
>TRBV9|once|TRBD1|TRBJ2-4
CASSQGTGMNIQYF
TGTGCCAGCAGCCAAGGGACAGGGATGAACATTCAGTACTTC